This T cell receptor (beta chain) derives from a study of blood T cell repertoires in COVID-19. This clone showed up just once. Data came from immunoSEQ multiplex PCR; TCRdb stores just in-frame clones and leaves some out. Found here are some 69,000 clones, roughly 80% of them singletons; the top ten hold about 20%. V was clipped by 7 bases and J by 5 bases; unmatched bases: 9. CDR1 MDHEN and CDR2 SYDVKM come from the germline V gene. CDR3 length: 14 amino acids. The chain has TRBV28 and TRBJ2-5; 8 bases map to TRBD1. This clonotype was sampled from a woman aged 70-85 years with acute or convalescent COVID-19. The sequenced material came from peripheral blood. CDR3 in amino acids: CASNPPGGWETQYF. In DNA form, the CDR3 reads TGTGCCAGCAACCCACCAGGGGGCTGGGAGACCCAGTACTTC.